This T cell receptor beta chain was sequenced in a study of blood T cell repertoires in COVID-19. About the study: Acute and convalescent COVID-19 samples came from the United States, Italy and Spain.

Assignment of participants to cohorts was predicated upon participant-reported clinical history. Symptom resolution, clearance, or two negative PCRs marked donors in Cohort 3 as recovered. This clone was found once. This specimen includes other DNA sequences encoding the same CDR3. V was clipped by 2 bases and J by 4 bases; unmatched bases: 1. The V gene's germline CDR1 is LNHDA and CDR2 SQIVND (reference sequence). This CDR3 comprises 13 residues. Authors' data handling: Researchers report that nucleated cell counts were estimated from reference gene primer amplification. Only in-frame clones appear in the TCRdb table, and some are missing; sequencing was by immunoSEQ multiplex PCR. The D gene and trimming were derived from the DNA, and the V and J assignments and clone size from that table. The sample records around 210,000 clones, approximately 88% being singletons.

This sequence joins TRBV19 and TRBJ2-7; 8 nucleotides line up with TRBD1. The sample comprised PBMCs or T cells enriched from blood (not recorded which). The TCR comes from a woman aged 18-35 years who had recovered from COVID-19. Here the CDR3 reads CASSIQGAYEQYF. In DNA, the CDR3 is TGTGCCAGTAGTATACAGGGGGCTTACGAGCAGTACTTC.